The table lists the clone carrying this T cell receptor (beta chain) with many counts. Its antigen is currently unknown. There are 14 residues in the CDR3. V lost 1 base and J lost 5, with 12 bases in between. Germline CDR1 DFQATT, CDR2 SNEGSKA (reference sequence). The sample is drawn from a study of T cells in Graves' hyperthyroidism and ophthalmopathy. Study-level results: Blood also held most thyroid clonotypes expanded beyond 0.001.

The study enrolled patients aged 18 to 65 with newly diagnosed hyperthyroidism of under 2 months' duration. Amplified regions were TCR beta CDR3 sequences from RNA transcripts. Primed by the HTBI set, a first-round RT-PCR was run on the TCR CDR3. TCRdb ran MiXCR on the multiplex PCR reads and lists one entry per CDR3 protein. The sample comprises 250,000 to 300,000 distinct CDR3 sequences, about 14% of which are singletons, and about an eighth rests with the top ten. This clonotype originated in a woman between 35 and 50 years old with Graves' hyperthyroidism that later progressed to Graves' ophthalmopathy. Sequenced sample: blood. The rearrangement uses TRBV20-1 and TRBJ2-1; the D is unclear. CDR3 nucleotides: TGCAGTGCTAGAGTGGAGCACAGAGACAATGAGCAGTTCTTC. This gives the protein CSARVEHRDNEQFF.